The TCR beta chain described here comes from a study of regulatory T cells in long-lasting Graves disease. The sample holds many counts of this clonotype. Documented time point: newly diagnosed GD, antithyroid drugs for less than 3 months. The TCR library was prepared using RNA isolated from PBMCs. Researchers made TCR beta libraries by using iRepertoire HTBI primers and running Arm-PCR on CDR3 regions. MiXCR was run by TCRdb on the multiplex PCR reads, yielding one entry per CDR3 protein. The sample holds about 460,000 distinct CDR3 sequences, less than 15% seen once. The same sample was also studied in work on T cells in Graves' hyperthyroidism and ophthalmopathy.

The sequenced sample was peripheral blood mononuclear cells (PBMCs), obtained at new diagnosis, from a patient treated with antithyroid drugs. The TCR originated in a woman in her 50s with Graves disease.

CDR3 in DNA: TGTGCCAGCAGTTTATTCGTGGCTACCGCTGAAGCTTTCTTT. Translated, it gives CASSLFVATAEAFF. The chain carries TRBV28 and TRBJ1-1; D is unclear. Per the germline V gene, CDR1 is MDHEN and CDR2 is SYDVKM. V was pared by 1 base and J by 6 bases, with 12 bases between. The CDR3 contains 14 residues.